The clone carrying this TCR beta chain turned up a few times. The germline V and J ends were trimmed by 4 bases and 7 bases, with 14 bases remaining between them. The CDR3 loop spans 14 amino acids. From germline, CDR1 is LGHNA and CDR2 YNFKEQ. TCRdb reanalysed the RT-PCR reads using MiXCR and keeps one entry per CDR3 protein. Of more than 600,000 distinct CDR3 sequences listed, approximately 15% are singletons. Source material: memory CD4+ T cells from blood. V usage is TRBV4-2 and J usage is TRBJ1-3, with a tentative D call TRBD1 (6 bases). This TCR derives from a female donor in good health, serving as a healthy control. CDR3 in DNA: TGTGCCAGCAGCCCCCACAGGGATTCGAACACCATATATTTT. The encoded protein is CASSPHRDSNTIYF.